Listed below are T cell receptor beta chains from one sample, sequenced in a study of lymphopenia after photon versus proton radiotherapy. Produced via immunoSEQ multiplex PCR; TCRdb's table is partial and in-frame only. The repertoire holds around 70,000 clones, roughly 90% seen once, with less than 3.5% in the top ten. Here the sequenced sample was peripheral blood, taken from a patient treated with photon-based radiotherapy. These receptors all stem from a woman aged 70-85 years with pancreatic cancer. Both conserved end residues are part of each CDR3. D genes are given only for firm matches. Clone size appears in some rows only: once, few, many, or a class for an expanded clone.

V gene	CDR3 length	clone size	J gene	D gene	CDR3 protein	CDR3 DNA
TRBV4-1	15	.	TRBJ1-4	TRBD1	CASSHPGQGDEKLFF	TGCGCCAGCAGCCATCCGGGACAGGGGGACGAAAAACTGTTTTTT
TRBV11-2	17	few	TRBJ2-1	.	CASSPALAVEDYNEQFF	TGTGCCAGCAGTCCAGCCTTAGCGGTAGAGGACTACAATGAGCAGTTCTTC
TRBV7-3	16	.	TRBJ1-3	.	CASSLREYLSGNTIYF	TGTGCCAGCAGCTTAAGGGAGTATCTCTCTGGAAACACCATATATTTT
TRBV18	14	.	TRBJ1-5	.	CASSPEVGRQPQHF	TGTGCCAGCTCACCGGAGGTAGGGCGCCAGCCCCAGCATTTT
TRBV9	17	.	TRBJ2-7	.	CASSRIMSSERLGEQYF	TGTGCCAGCAGCCGCATTATGTCTAGCGAAAGATTGGGCGAGCAGTACTTC
TRBV11-1	13	.	TRBJ2-1	.	CASSLRVGDEQFF	TGTGCCAGCAGCTTGCGCGTAGGTGATGAGCAGTTCTTC
TRBV20-1	11	.	TRBJ2-5	.	CSARLGETQYF	TGCAGTGCTAGGTTGGGTGAGACCCAGTACTTC
TRBV25-1	15	.	TRBJ2-1	.	CASSDSGRSYNEQFF	TGTGCCAGCAGTGATAGCGGACGCTCCTACAATGAGCAGTTCTTC
TRBV7-2	13	.	TRBJ1-2	TRBD1	CASSPTGTYGYTF	TGTGCCAGCAGCCCGACAGGGACCTATGGCTACACCTTC
TRBV7-2	16	.	TRBJ2-6	.	CASSLLDFSGANVLTF	TGTGCCAGCAGCCTACTGGATTTCTCTGGGGCCAACGTCCTGACTTTC
TRBV4-2	17	.	TRBJ2-1	TRBD2	CASSQSTGTSGYNEQFF	TGTGCCAGCAGCCAATCGACCGGGACTAGCGGCTACAATGAGCAGTTCTTC
TRBV6-5	14	.	TRBJ1-5	TRBD1	CASSPGQGDQPQHF	TGTGCCAGCAGTCCGGGACAGGGCGATCAGCCCCAGCATTTT
TRBV19	12	few	TRBJ2-7	.	CASRGLYYEQYF	TGTGCCAGCCGAGGACTTTACTACGAGCAGTACTTC
TRBV9	14	once	TRBJ2-1	.	CASSVGAEYNEQFF	TGTGCCAGCAGCGTAGGGGCAGAGTACAATGAGCAGTTCTTC
TRBV6-5	15	.	TRBJ2-2	.	CASSPGLVNTGELFF	TGTGCCAGCAGCCCGGGACTGGTAAACACCGGGGAGCTGTTTTTT
TRBV21-1	19	once	TRBJ2-4	.	CASSKEPGSRDCSKNIQYF	TGTGCCAGCAGCAAAGAGCCGGGTAGTAGGGACTGCTCCAAAAACATTCAGTACTTC
TRBV12-5	15	once	TRBJ2-3	TRBD2	CASGLGGLGTDTQYF	TGTGCTAGTGGTTTGGGGGGACTAGGTACAGATACGCAGTATTTT
TRBV9	16	.	TRBJ2-1	TRBD2	CASSVRVGGLYNEQFF	TGTGCCAGCAGCGTAAGGGTGGGAGGGCTCTACAATGAGCAGTTCTTC
TRBV18	16	.	TRBJ1-4	TRBD1	CASSPTGAGTNEKLFF	TGTGCCAGCTCACCAACAGGGGCGGGAACTAATGAAAAACTGTTTTTT
TRBV7-3	21	.	TRBJ2-4	TRBD2	CASSLLYSPEGLAGPKNIQYF	TGTGCCAGCAGCTTACTTTACAGCCCCGAAGGACTAGCGGGACCCAAAAACATTCAGTACTTC
TRBV7-9	15	.	TRBJ2-1	.	CASSLDGGGYNEQFF	TGTGCCAGCAGCTTAGATGGTGGGGGGTACAATGAGCAGTTCTTC
TRBV5-1	15	.	TRBJ2-7	TRBD1	CASSPWTGTSSEQYF	TGCGCCAGCAGCCCCTGGACAGGCACCTCGTCCGAGCAGTACTTC
TRBV7-6	12	once	TRBJ2-7	.	CASSLNSYEQYF	TGTGCCAGCAGCCTAAACAGCTACGAGCAGTACTTC
TRBV9	18	.	TRBJ2-6	.	CASSALSGWGSGANVLTF	TGTGCCAGCAGCGCCTTATCGGGGTGGGGCTCTGGGGCCAACGTCCTGACTTTC
TRBV5-8	15	.	TRBJ2-7	.	CASSLRTEPIYEQYF	TGTGCCAGCAGCTTGCGGACGGAGCCCATCTACGAGCAGTACTTC
TRBV27	14	.	TRBJ2-5	.	CASSLGVGQETQYF	TGTGCCAGCAGTTTGGGGGTGGGGCAAGAGACCCAGTACTTC
TRBV27	15	.	TRBJ2-3	TRBD2	CASSFAGGRADTQYF	TGTGCCAGCAGTTTTGCGGGAGGGAGGGCAGATACGCAGTATTTT
TRBV19	14	once	TRBJ2-7	TRBD2	CASRAGGGSYEQYF	TGTGCCAGCAGAGCGGGAGGGGGTTCCTACGAGCAGTACTTC
TRBV5-4	13	.	TRBJ1-1	.	CASRQEMNTEAFF	TGTGCCAGCAGACAGGAGATGAACACTGAAGCTTTCTTT
TRBV9	14	once	TRBJ2-3	.	CASSKGLRTDTQYF	TGTGCCAGCAGCAAGGGACTCCGCACAGATACGCAGTATTTT
TRBV15	16	.	TRBJ1-5	.	CATSREAVEPGQPQHF	TGTGCCACCAGCAGAGAGGCCGTTGAGCCGGGTCAGCCCCAGCATTTT
TRBV7-9	15	.	TRBJ2-6	.	CASSLRGSGANVLTF	TGTGCCAGCAGCCTCAGGGGCTCTGGGGCCAACGTCCTGACTTTC
TRBV11-2	14	.	TRBJ2-7	.	CASSPGPPTYEQYF	TGTGCCAGCAGCCCGGGACCTCCCACCTACGAGCAGTACTTC
TRBV10-2	11	.	TRBJ2-7	.	CASSGAYEQYF	TGCGCCAGCAGTGGGGCCTACGAGCAGTACTTC
TRBV10-1	13	.	TRBJ1-4	.	CASREYRTEKLFF	TGCGCCAGCAGGGAGTACAGGACTGAAAAACTGTTTTTT
TRBV7-2	16	.	TRBJ2-7	TRBD1	CASSPGTGGSSYEQYF	TGTGCCAGCAGCCCCGGGACAGGGGGGAGCTCCTACGAGCAGTACTTC
TRBV28	18	.	TRBJ2-7	TRBD1	CASIGQGAQRGQVDEQYF	TGTGCCAGCATAGGGCAGGGGGCTCAAAGAGGGCAGGTGGACGAGCAGTACTTC
TRBV7-9	13	.	TRBJ1-2	.	CASSRSDSYGYTF	TGTGCCAGCAGCCGATCAGATTCCTATGGCTACACCTTC
TRBV6-5	14	large	TRBJ2-7	TRBD1	CASSRDRNTYEQYF	TGTGCCAGCAGTCGGGACAGAAACACCTACGAGCAGTACTTC
TRBV6-5	15	.	TRBJ2-5	TRBD1	CASSRWTGGPETQYF	TGTGCCAGCAGTAGGTGGACAGGGGGCCCCGAGACCCAGTACTTC
TRBV29-1	13	.	TRBJ1-2	.	CSVEGDSNYGYTF	TGCAGCGTTGAGGGGGATTCTAACTATGGCTACACCTTC
TRBV19	17	.	TRBJ2-2	TRBD2	CASSIGVAGSKAGELFF	TGTGCCAGTAGTATTGGGGTAGCGGGTTCTAAGGCCGGGGAGCTGTTTTTT
TRBV6-1	15	.	TRBJ2-7	TRBD1	CASSDQTGTGGEQYF	TGTGCCAGCAGTGATCAAACCGGGACAGGAGGCGAGCAGTACTTC
TRBV5-1	12	.	TRBJ2-1	.	CASSLGETEQFF	TGCGCCAGCAGCTTGGGTGAGACTGAGCAGTTCTTC
TRBV6-1	19	.	TRBJ1-5	.	CASSEKGGRGWDSNQPQHF	TGTGCCAGCAGTGAAAAGGGAGGCAGGGGATGGGATAGCAATCAGCCCCAGCATTTT
TRBV7-2	13	.	TRBJ2-3	.	CASSPNHPDTQYF	TGTGCCAGCAGCCCAAACCATCCAGATACGCAGTATTTT
TRBV7-2	16	once	TRBJ1-2	TRBD1	CASSPILDRTNYGYTF	TGTGCCAGCAGCCCTATCCTGGACAGGACAAACTATGGCTACACCTTC
TRBV7-8	13	.	TRBJ1-5	.	CASSLDHGQPQHF	TGTGCCAGCAGCTTAGACCATGGGCAGCCCCAGCATTTT
TRBV18	15	.	TRBJ1-4	.	CASSQSGTLDEKLFF	TGTGCCAGCTCACAATCCGGGACGCTGGATGAAAAACTGTTTTTT
TRBV19	13	.	TRBJ2-5	TRBD2	CASNSGGAETQYF	TGTGCCAGTAATTCGGGAGGAGCAGAGACCCAGTACTTC
TRBV5-6	15	.	TRBJ1-1	TRBD1	CASSLPGQGGTEAFF	TGTGCCAGCAGCCTACCTGGACAGGGGGGTACTGAAGCTTTCTTT